The clone carrying this T cell receptor beta chain was counted many times. Its target is unknown. This entry is derived from a study of T cells in Graves' hyperthyroidism and ophthalmopathy. The CDR3 has 14 amino acids. The germline V and J ends were trimmed by 3 bases and 5 bases, with 14 bases remaining between them. Germline CDR1 is SGHRS and CDR2 is YFSETQ. Each diagnosis was grounded in clinical symptoms, serum thyroxine and TRAb, thyroid ultrasound, and orbital computed tomography. The study, taken as a whole, reports: The blood repertoire included most of the expanded thyroid clonotypes above 0.001.

Amplification of TCR beta CDR3 regions was performed using RNA transcripts as template. First-round RT-PCR targeting the TCR CDR3 was performed with the HTBI primer set. TCRdb re-analysed the multiplex PCR reads in MiXCR, keeping a single row per CDR3 protein. The sample records a few hundred thousand distinct CDR3 sequences, less than 20% being singletons. The V and J genes are TRBV5-1 and TRBJ2-5; either TRBD1 or TRBD2 may fit D (5 bases each). The receptor comes from a man between 18 and 35 years old with Graves' ophthalmopathy. What was sequenced was blood. For the CDR3, the DNA is TGCGCCAGCAGCTCCGGGACCCGGCGGGAGACCCAGTACTTC. It translates to CASSSGTRRETQYF. The variable domain in full, with the rest retrieved from reference TRBV5-1 and TRBJ2-5, is KAGVTQTPRYLIKTRGQQVTLSCSPISGHRSVSWYQQTPGQGLQFLFEYFSETQRNKGNFPGRFSGRQFSNSRSEMNVSTLELGDSALYLCASSSGTRRETQYFGPGTRLLVL.